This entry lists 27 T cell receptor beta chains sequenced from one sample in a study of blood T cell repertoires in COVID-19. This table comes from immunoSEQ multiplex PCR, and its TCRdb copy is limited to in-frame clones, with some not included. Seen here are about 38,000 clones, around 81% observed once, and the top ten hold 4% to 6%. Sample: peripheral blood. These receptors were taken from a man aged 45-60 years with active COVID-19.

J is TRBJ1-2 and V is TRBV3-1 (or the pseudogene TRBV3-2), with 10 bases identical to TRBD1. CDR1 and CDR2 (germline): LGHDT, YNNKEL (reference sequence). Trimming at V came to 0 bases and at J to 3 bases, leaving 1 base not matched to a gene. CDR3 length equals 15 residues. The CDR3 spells CASSQEGTGDYGYTF. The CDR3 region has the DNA TGTGCCAGCAGCCAAGAAGGGACAGGGGACTATGGCTACACCTTC.

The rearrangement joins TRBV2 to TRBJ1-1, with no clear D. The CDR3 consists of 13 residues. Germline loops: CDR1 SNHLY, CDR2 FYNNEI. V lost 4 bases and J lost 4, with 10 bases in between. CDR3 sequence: CASSVTFITEAFF. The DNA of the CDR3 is TGTGCCAGCAGTGTAACTTTTATCACTGAAGCTTTCTTT.

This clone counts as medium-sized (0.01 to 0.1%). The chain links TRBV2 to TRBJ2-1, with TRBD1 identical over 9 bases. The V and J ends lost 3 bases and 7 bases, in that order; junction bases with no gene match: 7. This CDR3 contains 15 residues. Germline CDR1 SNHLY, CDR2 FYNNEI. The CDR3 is CASSDEGTGRNEQFF. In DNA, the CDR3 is TGTGCCAGCAGTGACGAGGGGACAGGGAGGAATGAGCAGTTCTTC.

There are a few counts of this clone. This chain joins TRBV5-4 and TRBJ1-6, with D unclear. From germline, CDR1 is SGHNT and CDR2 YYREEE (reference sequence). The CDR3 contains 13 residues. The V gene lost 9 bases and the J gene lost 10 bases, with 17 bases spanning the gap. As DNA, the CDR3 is TGTGCCACGGCCGGGTCCGAATCATCACCCCTCCACTTT. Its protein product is CATAGSESSPLHF.

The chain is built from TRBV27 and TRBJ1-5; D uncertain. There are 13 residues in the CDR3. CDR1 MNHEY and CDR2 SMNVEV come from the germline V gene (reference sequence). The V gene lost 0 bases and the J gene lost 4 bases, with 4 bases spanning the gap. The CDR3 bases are TGTGCCAGCAGTTTATCCATTAATCAGCCCCAGCATTTT. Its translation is CASSLSINQPQHF.

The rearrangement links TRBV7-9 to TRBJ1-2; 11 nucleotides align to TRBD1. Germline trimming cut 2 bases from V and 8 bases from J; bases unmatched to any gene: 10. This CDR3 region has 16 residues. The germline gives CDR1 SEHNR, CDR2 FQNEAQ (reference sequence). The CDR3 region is CASSLIGQGAPGGYTF. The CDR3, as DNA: TGTGCCAGCAGCTTAATAGGACAGGGGGCGCCTGGCGGCTACACCTTC.

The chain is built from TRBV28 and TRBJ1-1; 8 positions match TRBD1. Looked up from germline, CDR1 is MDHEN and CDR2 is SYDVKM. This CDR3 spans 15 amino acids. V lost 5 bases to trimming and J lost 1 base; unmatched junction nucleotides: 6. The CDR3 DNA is TGTGCCAGCAGTCCCCCAGGGACAGGGAACACTGAAGCTTTCTTT. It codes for CASSPPGTGNTEAFF.

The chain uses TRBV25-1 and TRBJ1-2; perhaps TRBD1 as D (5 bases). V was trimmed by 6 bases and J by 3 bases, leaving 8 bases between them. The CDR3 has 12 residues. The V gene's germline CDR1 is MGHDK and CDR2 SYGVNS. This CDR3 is CASSGGYYGYTF. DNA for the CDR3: TGTGCCAGCAGCGGGGGTTACTATGGCTACACCTTC.

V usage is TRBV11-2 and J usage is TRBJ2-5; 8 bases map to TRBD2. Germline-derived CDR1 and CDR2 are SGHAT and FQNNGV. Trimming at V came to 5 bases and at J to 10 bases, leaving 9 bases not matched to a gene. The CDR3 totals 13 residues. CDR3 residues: CASSPAGGPNQYF. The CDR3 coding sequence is TGTGCCAGCAGCCCGGCGGGGGGCCCAAACCAGTACTTC.

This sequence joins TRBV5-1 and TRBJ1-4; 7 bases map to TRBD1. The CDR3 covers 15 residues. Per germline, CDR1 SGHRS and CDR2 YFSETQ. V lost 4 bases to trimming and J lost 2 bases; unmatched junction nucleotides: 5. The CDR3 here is CASSVQGQTNEKLFF. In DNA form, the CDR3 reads TGCGCCAGCAGCGTACAGGGGCAGACTAATGAAAAACTGTTTTTT.

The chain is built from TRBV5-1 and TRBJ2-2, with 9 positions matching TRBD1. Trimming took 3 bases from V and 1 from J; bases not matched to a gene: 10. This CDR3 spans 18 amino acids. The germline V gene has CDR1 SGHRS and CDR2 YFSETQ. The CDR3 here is CASSSARTGVKNTGELFF. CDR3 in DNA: TGCGCCAGCAGCTCGGCCCGGACAGGGGTCAAGAACACCGGGGAGCTGTTTTTT.

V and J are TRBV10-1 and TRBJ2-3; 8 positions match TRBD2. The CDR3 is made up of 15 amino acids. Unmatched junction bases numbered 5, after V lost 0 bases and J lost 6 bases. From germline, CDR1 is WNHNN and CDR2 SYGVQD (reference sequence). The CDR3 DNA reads TGCGCCAGCAGTGAGTCAATGACGGGAGGGGATACGCAGTATTTT. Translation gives CASSESMTGGDTQYF.

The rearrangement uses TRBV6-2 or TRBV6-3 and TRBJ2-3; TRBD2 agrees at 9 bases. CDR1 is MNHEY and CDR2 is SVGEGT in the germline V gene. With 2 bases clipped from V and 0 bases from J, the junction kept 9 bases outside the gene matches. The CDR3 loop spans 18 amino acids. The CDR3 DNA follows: TGTGCCAGCAGTTACGGGTTAGCGGGGGCCATTAGCACAGATACGCAGTATTTT. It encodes CASSYGLAGAISTDTQYF.

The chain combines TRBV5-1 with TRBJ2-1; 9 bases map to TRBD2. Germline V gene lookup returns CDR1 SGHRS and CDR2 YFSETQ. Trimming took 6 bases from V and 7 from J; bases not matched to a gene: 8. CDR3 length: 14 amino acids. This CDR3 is CASKYMTSGNEQFF. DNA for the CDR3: TGCGCCAGCAAGTATATGACTAGCGGTAATGAGCAGTTCTTC.

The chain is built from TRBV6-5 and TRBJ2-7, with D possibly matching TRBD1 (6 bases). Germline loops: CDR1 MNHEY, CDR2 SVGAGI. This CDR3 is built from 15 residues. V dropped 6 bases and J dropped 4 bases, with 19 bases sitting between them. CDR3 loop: CASRPSLGANYEQYF. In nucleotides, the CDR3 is TGTGCCAGCAGGCCAAGCCTGGGGGCTAATTACGAGCAGTACTTC.

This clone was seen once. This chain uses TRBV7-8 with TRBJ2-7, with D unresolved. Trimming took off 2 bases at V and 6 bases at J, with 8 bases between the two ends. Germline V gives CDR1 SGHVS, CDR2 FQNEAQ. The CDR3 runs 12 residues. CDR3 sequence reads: CASSLSVSEQYF. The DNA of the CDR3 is TGTGCCAGCAGCTTATCTGTCTCCGAGCAGTACTTC.

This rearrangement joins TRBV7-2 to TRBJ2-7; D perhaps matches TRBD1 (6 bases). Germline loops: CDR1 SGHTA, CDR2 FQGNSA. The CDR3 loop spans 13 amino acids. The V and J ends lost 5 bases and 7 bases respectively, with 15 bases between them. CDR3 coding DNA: TGTGCCAGCAGCCAACAGGGTATAGGGGAGCAGTACTTC. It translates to CASSQQGIGEQYF. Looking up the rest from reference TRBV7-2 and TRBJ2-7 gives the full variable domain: GAGVSQSPSNKVTEKGKDVELRCDPISGHTALYWYRQSLGQGLEFLIYFQGNSAPDKSGLPSDRFSAERTGGSVSTLTIQRTQQEDSAVYLCASSQQGIGEQYFGPGTRLTVT.

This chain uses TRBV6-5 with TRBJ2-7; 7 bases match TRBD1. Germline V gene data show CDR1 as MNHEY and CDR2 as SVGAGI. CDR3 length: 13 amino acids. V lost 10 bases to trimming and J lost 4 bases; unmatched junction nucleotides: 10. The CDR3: CATRRDRGYEQYF. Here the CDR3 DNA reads TGTGCCACTAGACGGGACAGAGGTTACGAGCAGTACTTC.

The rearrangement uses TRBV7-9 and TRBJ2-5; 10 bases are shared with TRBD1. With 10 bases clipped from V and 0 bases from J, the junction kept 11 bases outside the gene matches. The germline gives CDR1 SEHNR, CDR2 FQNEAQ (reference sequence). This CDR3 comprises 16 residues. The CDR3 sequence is CATRAGTGVYQETQYF. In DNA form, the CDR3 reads TGTGCCACCCGGGCCGGGACAGGGGTATACCAAGAGACCCAGTACTTC.

This chain's CDR3 is CASSITGLGSNEQFF. The CDR3 DNA follows: TGTGCCAGCAGCATTACGGGACTAGGTTCCAATGAGCAGTTCTTC. This chain uses TRBV11-2 with TRBJ2-1, with 8 bases identical to TRBD2. Germline CDR1 SGHAT, CDR2 FQNNGV. The CDR3 has 15 amino acids. The trim removed 5 bases at V and 6 bases at J, leaving 9 bases unmatched.

The CDR3 region has the DNA TGTGCCCGCAAGGGACAGACTGTGACTGAAGCTTTCTTT. Protein product: CARKGQTVTEAFF. This chain links TRBV7-9 with TRBJ1-1; 7 nucleotides agree with TRBD1. Unmatched junction bases numbered 11, after V lost 11 bases and J lost 5 bases. CDR1 and CDR2 from the germline V gene are SEHNR and FQNEAQ (reference sequence). The CDR3 has 13 residues.

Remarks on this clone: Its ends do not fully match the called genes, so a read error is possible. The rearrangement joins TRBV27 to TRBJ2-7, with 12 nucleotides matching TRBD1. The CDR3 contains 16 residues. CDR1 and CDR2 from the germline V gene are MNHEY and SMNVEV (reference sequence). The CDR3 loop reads CASSPQGQGAYYVQYF. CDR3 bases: TGTGCCAGCAGTCCACAGGGACAGGGGGCTTACTACGTGCAGTACTTC.

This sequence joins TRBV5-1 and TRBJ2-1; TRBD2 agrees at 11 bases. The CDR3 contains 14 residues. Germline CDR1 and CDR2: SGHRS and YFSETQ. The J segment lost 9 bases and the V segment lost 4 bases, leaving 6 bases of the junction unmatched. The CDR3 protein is CASSQSGTSGEQFF. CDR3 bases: TGCGCCAGCAGCCAATCCGGGACTAGCGGTGAGCAGTTCTTC.

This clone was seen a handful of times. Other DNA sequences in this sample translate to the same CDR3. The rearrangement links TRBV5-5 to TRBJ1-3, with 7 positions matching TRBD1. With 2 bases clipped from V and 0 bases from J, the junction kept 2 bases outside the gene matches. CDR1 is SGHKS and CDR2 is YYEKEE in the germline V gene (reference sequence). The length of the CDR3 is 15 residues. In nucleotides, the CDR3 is TGTGCCAGCAGCTTCGGGACAGTCTCTGGAAACACCATATATTTT. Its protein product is CASSFGTVSGNTIYF.

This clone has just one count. The CDR3 DNA follows: TGTGCCAGCAGCCCCAGCCCGACAGGGATTGAAAACACCATATATTTT. This translates into CASSPSPTGIENTIYF. V and J are TRBV9 and TRBJ1-3; the match to TRBD1 covers 7 bases. The CDR3 length is 16 residues. Losses at the gene ends were 4 bases for V and 6 bases for J; bases not matched to a gene: 13. CDR1 and CDR2 from the germline V gene are SGDLS and YYNGEE.

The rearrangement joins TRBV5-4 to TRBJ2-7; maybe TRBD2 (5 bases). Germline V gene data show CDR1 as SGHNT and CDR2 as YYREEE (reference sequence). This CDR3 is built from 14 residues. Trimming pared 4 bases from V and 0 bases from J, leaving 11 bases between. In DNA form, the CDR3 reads TGTGCCAGCAGCCGGATAGGGAGCTCCTACGAGCAGTACTTC. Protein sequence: CASSRIGSSYEQYF.

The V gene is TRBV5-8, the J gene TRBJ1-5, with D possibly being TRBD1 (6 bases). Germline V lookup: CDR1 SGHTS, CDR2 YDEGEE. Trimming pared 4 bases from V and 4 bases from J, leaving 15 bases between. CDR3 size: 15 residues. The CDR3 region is CASSPGTRINQPQHF. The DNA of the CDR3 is TGTGCCAGCAGCCCCGGGACACGGATAAATCAGCCCCAGCATTTT. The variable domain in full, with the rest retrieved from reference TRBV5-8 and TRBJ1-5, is EAGVTQSPTHLIKTRGQQATLRCSPISGHTSVYWYQQALGLGLQFLLWYDEGEERNRGNFPPRFSGRQFPNYSSELNVNALELEDSALYLCASSPGTRINQPQHFGDGTRLSIL.